Listed below are T cell receptor beta chains from one sample, sequenced in a study of blood T cell repertoires in COVID-19. Measured with immunoSEQ multiplex PCR; TCRdb has only the in-frame clones, and not every one. The sample holds over 85,000 clones, about 88% seen once. The source material was peripheral blood. These receptors were collected from a man aged 45-60 years with active or convalescent COVID-19. CDR3s include the opening cysteine and the closing phenylalanine or tryptophan. The D gene is left open where the match is weak. Size is stated for part of the rows, as once, few or many counts, or as a class when the clone is expanded.

D	length	V	size	J	DNA	CDR3
TRBD2	12	TRBV29-1	-	TRBJ2-1	TGCAGCGTTCTCGAGGTGGGACTAGAGCAGTTCTTC	CSVLEVGLEQFF
TRBD2	16	TRBV7-9	-	TRBJ2-4	TGTGCCAGCAGCCCGGGACTAGCGGGGGAATTGGGCATTCAGTACTTC	CASSPGLAGELGIQYF
-	12	TRBV6-5	few	TRBJ2-2	TGTGCCAGCAGGCTCGGGACCGGGGAGCTGTTTTTT	CASRLGTGELFF
-	11	TRBV27	-	TRBJ1-1	TGTGCCAGCCAGCAGGGTACTGAAGCTTTCTTT	CASQQGTEAFF
TRBD1	16	TRBV6-2/TRBV6-3	-	TRBJ2-7	TGTGCCAGCAGCCGGCCTGGGACAGGGAACAACTACGAGCAGTACTTC	CASSRPGTGNNYEQYF
TRBD1	15	TRBV2	-	TRBJ2-3	TGTGCCAGCAGTGGGGACAGGGGAAGCACAGATACGCAGTATTTT	CASSGDRGSTDTQYF
-	16	TRBV14	-	TRBJ1-1	TGTGCCAGCAGCCAAGATATGGGGACATTGAACACTGAAGCTTTCTTT	CASSQDMGTLNTEAFF
TRBD2	15	TRBV7-2	-	TRBJ2-3	TGTGCCAGCAGCCTACTAGCGGTGGGGACAGATACGCAGTATTTT	CASSLLAVGTDTQYF
-	14	TRBV10-1	-	TRBJ1-5	TGCGCCAGCAGACAACAGCATAGCAATCAGCCCCAGCATTTT	CASRQQHSNQPQHF
TRBD1	16	TRBV7-6	-	TRBJ1-5	TGTGCCAGCAGCATGGGGACAGGGGCTAGCAATCAGCCCCAGCATTTT	CASSMGTGASNQPQHF
-	14	TRBV28	-	TRBJ1-2	TGTGCCAGCAGGGGTACGGGTTCGTACTATGGCTACACCTTC	CASRGTGSYYGYTF
-	16	TRBV27	-	TRBJ2-1	TGTGCCAGCAGTTTCTGGTGGCAGGGGGGTAACAATGAGCAGTTCTTC	CASSFWWQGGNNEQFF
TRBD1	14	TRBV6-6	-	TRBJ2-7	TGTGCCAGCTCGGAGGGAGACAGGGGCTACGAGCAGTACTTC	CASSEGDRGYEQYF
-	16	TRBV4-1	-	TRBJ1-5	TGCGCCAGCAGCCAAGGGGATCAGGGGAGCAATCAGCCCCAGCATTTT	CASSQGDQGSNQPQHF
TRBD1	17	TRBV28	once	TRBJ1-1	TGTGCCAGCAGTTCCCCTCCGGGACAGAAGTCAGGACTTGAAGCTTTCTTT	CASSSPPGQKSGLEAFF
-	13	TRBV7-2	-	TRBJ1-5	TGTGCCAGCAGTCAGGACAGTGGTCGGCCCCAGCATTTT	CASSQDSGRPQHF
-	15	TRBV18	-	TRBJ2-5	TGTGCCAGCTCACCACCTACAGGTCGCCAAGAGACCCAGTACTTC	CASSPPTGRQETQYF
-	21	TRBV10-3	-	TRBJ2-6	TGTGCCATCAGTGAGTCCATTGGGCAGGGAGGTACCTTCTCTGGGGCCAACGTCCTGACTTTC	CAISESIGQGGTFSGANVLTF
-	16	TRBV4-2	-	TRBJ2-3	TGTGCCAGCAGCCAAGCTCTAGGAGGGGGCACAGATACGCAGTATTTT	CASSQALGGGTDTQYF
TRBD2	13	TRBV5-5	-	TRBJ2-5	TGTGCCAGCAGCTGGGAGGGGAGGGAGACCCAGTACTTC	CASSWEGRETQYF
-	14	TRBV6-5	-	TRBJ2-7	TGTGCCAGCAGTTACTCCGGCAGGACCTACGAGCAGTACTTC	CASSYSGRTYEQYF
-	14	TRBV12-5	-	TRBJ1-5	TGTGCTAGTGGTTTGGGGGGGGATCTTCAGCCCCAGCATTTT	CASGLGGDLQPQHF
-	16	TRBV9	-	TRBJ2-3	TGTGCCAGCAGCGTAGATCCCAGGGATCCTGGAGATACGCAGTATTTT	CASSVDPRDPGDTQYF
-	14	TRBV5-4	-	TRBJ2-2	TGTGCCAGCAGGCAGGGACAGAACACCGGGGAGCTGTTTTTT	CASRQGQNTGELFF
-	17	TRBV9	-	TRBJ2-6	TGTGCCAGCAGCGTAGGGGCTCTCCGATCTGGGGCCAACGTCCTGACTTTC	CASSVGALRSGANVLTF
TRBD1	15	TRBV19	-	TRBJ1-1	TGTGCCAGTAGTCTAAGAAACAGGGGAATGACTGAAGCTTTCTTT	CASSLRNRGMTEAFF
TRBD1	15	TRBV5-1	-	TRBJ2-1	TGCGCCAGCAGCCAGGGGACAGGGCAAAGTAATGAGCAGTTCTTC	CASSQGTGQSNEQFF
-	16	TRBV5-1	-	TRBJ2-1	TGCGCCAGCAGCTTGGTGGGCTCCAGCTCCTACAATGAGCAGTTCTTC	CASSLVGSSSYNEQFF
-	15	TRBV28	few	TRBJ2-2	TGTGCCAGCAGTTTGGGACTGTTCAACACCGGGGAGCTGTTTTTT	CASSLGLFNTGELFF
TRBD2	16	TRBV3-1/TRBV3-2	once	TRBJ2-3	TGTGCCAGCAGCCTTACACGGGGGGGATTCACAGATACGCAGTATTTT	CASSLTRGGFTDTQYF
-	13	TRBV30	-	TRBJ1-1	TGTGCCTGGAATCCCCAGGTGAACACTGAAGCTTTCTTT	CAWNPQVNTEAFF
TRBD1	14	TRBV2	-	TRBJ2-5	TGTGCCAGCAGACTAGGGGGCCTAGGGGAGACCCAGTACTTC	CASRLGGLGETQYF
-	16	TRBV4-1	-	TRBJ2-7	TGCGCCAGCAGCCAAGATAGGCAGGGGAGCTCCTACGAGCAGTACTTC	CASSQDRQGSSYEQYF
-	14	TRBV9	-	TRBJ2-1	TGTGCCAGCAGCCAAGGCGGGGCCGACAATGAGCAGTTCTTC	CASSQGGADNEQFF
-	14	TRBV6-1	-	TRBJ1-2	TGTGCCAGCAGTGAAGCGACCGCAGAGGATGGCTACACCTTC	CASSEATAEDGYTF
TRBD1	15	TRBV15	-	TRBJ1-5	TGTGCCACCAGCAGAGGAAACAGGGGTAGTCAGCCCCAGCATTTT	CATSRGNRGSQPQHF
-	16	TRBV7-8	-	TRBJ1-1	TGTGCCAGCAGACTCTTAGGGGGTGAGGCCACCACTGAAGCTTTCTTT	CASRLLGGEATTEAFF
-	15	TRBV25-1	-	TRBJ1-2	TGTGCCAGCAGTGCCACTCCAGACAGTTTCTATGGCTACACCTTC	CASSATPDSFYGYTF
TRBD2	16	TRBV11-2	-	TRBJ2-7	TGTGCCAGCAGCTTAGCCAGCGGGGGGTCCTTCTACGAGCAGTACTTC	CASSLASGGSFYEQYF
-	18	TRBV13	-	TRBJ2-2	TGTGCCAGCAGCTTAATGGAGGCCGGACTCCTGAACACCGGGGAGCTGTTTTTT	CASSLMEAGLLNTGELFF
-	11	TRBV12-3/TRBV12-4	once	TRBJ2-7	TGTGCCAGCAGTTTCCTTTACGAGCAGTACTTC	CASSFLYEQYF
-	13	TRBV10-3	-	TRBJ1-1	TGTGCCATCAGTGTTGAGGAGAGGACTGAAGCTTTCTTT	CAISVEERTEAFF
-	14	TRBV27	-	TRBJ1-5	TGTGCCAGCAGTTCTCGTTGGGCTCATCAGCCCCAGCATTTT	CASSSRWAHQPQHF
TRBD2	17	TRBV3-1/TRBV3-2	-	TRBJ2-3	TGTGCCAGCAGCCAAGTAACTAGCGGGGGGCGCACAGATACGCAGTATTTT	CASSQVTSGGRTDTQYF
-	14	TRBV10-2	-	TRBJ1-2	TGCGCCAGCAGTGATCCCGGACTCACTGGTGGCTACACCTTC	CASSDPGLTGGYTF
TRBD1	12	TRBV28	-	TRBJ1-5	TGTGCCGGACAGGTCCCCAGTCAGCCCCAGCATTTT	CAGQVPSQPQHF